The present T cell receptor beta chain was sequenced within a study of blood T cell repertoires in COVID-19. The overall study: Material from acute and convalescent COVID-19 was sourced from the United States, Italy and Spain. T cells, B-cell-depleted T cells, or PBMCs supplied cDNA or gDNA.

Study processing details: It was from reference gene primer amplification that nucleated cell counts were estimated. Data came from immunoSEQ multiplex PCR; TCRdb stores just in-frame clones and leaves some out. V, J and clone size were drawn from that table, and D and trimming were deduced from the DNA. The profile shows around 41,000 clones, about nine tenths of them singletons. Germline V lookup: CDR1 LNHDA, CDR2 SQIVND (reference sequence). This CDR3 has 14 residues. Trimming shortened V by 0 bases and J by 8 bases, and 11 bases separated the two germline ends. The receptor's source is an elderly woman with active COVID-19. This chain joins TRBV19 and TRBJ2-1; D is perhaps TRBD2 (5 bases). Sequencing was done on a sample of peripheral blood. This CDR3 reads CASSIDRGVDEQFF. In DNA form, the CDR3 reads TGTGCCAGTAGTATAGATCGGGGAGTCGATGAGCAGTTCTTC.